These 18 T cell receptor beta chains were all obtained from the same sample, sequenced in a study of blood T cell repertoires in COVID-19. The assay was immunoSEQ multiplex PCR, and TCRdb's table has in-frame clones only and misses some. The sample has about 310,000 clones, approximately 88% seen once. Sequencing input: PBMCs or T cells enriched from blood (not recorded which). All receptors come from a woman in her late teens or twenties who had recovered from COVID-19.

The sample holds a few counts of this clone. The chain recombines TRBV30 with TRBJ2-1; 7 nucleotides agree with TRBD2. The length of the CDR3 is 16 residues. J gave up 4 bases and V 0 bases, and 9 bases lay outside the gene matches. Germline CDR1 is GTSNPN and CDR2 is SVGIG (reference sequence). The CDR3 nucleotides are TGTGCCTGGAGTGTACGGCGGGGGAACATGTACAATGAGCAGTTCTTC. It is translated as CAWSVRRGNMYNEQFF.

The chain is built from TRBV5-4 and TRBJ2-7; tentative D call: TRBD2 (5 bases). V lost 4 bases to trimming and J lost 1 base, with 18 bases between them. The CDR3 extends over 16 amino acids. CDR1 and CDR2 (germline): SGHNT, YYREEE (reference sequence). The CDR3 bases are TGTGCCAGCAGCCCGCCTGCCGGGATGACATCCTACGAGCAGTACTTC. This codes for CASSPPAGMTSYEQYF.

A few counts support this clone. The chain's CDR3 is CASSLQTGGWGTEAFF. For the CDR3, the DNA is TGTGCCAGCAGCCTACAGACAGGGGGATGGGGCACTGAAGCTTTCTTT. The chain links TRBV7-2 to TRBJ1-1; TRBD1 matches at 9 bases. The V gene's germline CDR1 is SGHTA and CDR2 FQGNSA. J was trimmed by 4 bases and V by 5 bases; bases with no gene match: 11. CDR3 length equals 16 residues.

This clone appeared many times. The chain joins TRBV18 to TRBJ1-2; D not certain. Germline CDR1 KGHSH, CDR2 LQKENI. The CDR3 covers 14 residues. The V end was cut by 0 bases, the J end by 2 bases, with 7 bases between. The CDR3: CASSPPLQNYGYTF. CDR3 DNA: TGTGCCAGCTCACCACCCTTGCAGAACTATGGCTACACCTTC.

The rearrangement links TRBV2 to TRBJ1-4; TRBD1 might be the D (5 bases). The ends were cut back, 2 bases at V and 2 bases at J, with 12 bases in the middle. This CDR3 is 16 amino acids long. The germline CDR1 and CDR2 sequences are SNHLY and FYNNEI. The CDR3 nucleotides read TGTGCCAGCAGTGAACTGGGGGAGGGGACTAATGAAAAACTGTTTTTT. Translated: CASSELGEGTNEKLFF.

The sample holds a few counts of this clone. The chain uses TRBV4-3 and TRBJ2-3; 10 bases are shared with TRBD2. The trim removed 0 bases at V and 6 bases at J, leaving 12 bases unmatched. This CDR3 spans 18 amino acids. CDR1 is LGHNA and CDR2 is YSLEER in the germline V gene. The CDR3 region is CASSQDGGLAGAEDTQYF. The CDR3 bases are TGCGCCAGCAGCCAAGATGGGGGGCTAGCGGGAGCGGAGGATACGCAGTATTTT.

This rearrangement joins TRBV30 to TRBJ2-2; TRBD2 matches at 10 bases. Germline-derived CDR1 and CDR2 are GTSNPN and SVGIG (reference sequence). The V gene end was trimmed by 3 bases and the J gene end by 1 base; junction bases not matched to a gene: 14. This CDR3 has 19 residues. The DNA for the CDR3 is TGTGCCTGGAGCATGTCCAGCGGGGGGGGCCGTGGGAACACCGGGGAGCTGTTTTTT. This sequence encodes CAWSMSSGGGRGNTGELFF.

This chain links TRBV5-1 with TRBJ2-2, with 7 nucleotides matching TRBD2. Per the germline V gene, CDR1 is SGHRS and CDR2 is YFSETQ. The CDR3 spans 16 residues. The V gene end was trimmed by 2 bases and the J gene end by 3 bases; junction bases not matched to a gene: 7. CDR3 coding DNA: TGCGCCAGCAGCTTCGAAGTAGCGGGTTACACCGGGGAGCTGTTTTTT. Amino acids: CASSFEVAGYTGELFF.

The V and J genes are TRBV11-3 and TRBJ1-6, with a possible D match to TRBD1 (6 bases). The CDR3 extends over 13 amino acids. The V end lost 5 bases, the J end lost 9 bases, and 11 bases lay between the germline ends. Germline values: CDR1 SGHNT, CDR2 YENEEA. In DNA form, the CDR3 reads TGTGCCAGCAGCCTGGACAGTTCTTCACCCCTCCACTTT. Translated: CASSLDSSSPLHF.

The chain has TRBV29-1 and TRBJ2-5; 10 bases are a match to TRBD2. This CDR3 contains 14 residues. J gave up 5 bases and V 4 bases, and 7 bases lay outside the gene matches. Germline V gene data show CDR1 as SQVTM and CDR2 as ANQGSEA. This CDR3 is CSVVRLAGAETQYF. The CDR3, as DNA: TGCAGCGTTGTAAGGCTAGCGGGAGCGGAGACCCAGTACTTC.

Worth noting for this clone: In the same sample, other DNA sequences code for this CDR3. The CDR3: CASSFQGSDNEQFF. DNA for the CDR3: TGTGCCAGCAGCTTTCAGGGGTCGGACAATGAGCAGTTCTTC. The rearrangement joins TRBV7-2 to TRBJ2-1; D is perhaps TRBD1 (6 bases). CDR3 length: 14 amino acids. The germline V gene encodes CDR1 SGHTA and CDR2 FQGNSA. V lost 3 bases and J lost 5, with 11 bases in between.

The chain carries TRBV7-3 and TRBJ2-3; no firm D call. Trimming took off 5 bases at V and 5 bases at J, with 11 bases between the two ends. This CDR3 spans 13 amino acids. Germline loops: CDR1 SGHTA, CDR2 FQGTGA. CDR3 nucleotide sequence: TGTGCCAGCAGCCTGCAAACGGGAGATACGCAGTATTTT. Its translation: CASSLQTGDTQYF.

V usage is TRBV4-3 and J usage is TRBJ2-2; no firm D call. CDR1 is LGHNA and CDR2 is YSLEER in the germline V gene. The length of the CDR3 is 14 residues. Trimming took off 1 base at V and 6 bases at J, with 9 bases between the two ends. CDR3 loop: CASSQGASAGELFF. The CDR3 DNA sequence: TGCGCCAGCAGCCAAGGTGCTAGTGCCGGGGAGCTGTTTTTT.

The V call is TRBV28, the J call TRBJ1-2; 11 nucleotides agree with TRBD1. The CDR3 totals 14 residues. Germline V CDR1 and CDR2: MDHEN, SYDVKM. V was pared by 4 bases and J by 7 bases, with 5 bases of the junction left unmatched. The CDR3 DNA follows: TGTGCCAGCAGTTCCGGACAGGGGGCGGGTGGCTACACCTTC. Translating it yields CASSSGQGAGGYTF.

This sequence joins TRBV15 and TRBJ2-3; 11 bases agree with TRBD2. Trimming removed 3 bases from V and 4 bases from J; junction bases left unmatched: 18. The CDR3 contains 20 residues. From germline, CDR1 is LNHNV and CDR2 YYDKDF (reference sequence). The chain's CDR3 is CATSSQTSGNYWSWSDTQYF. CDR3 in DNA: TGTGCCACCAGCAGCCAGACTAGCGGGAATTACTGGAGTTGGTCAGATACGCAGTATTTT.

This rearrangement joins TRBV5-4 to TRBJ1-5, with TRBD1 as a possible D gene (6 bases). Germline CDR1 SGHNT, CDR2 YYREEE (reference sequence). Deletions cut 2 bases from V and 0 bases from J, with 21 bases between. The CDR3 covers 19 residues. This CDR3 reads CASSFSRGQKTFSNQPQHF. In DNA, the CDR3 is TGTGCCAGCAGCTTTAGCCGTGGACAGAAGACCTTTAGCAATCAGCCCCAGCATTTT. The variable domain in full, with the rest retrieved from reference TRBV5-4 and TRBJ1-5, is ETGVTQSPTHLIKTRGQQVTLRCSSQSGHNTVSWYQQALGQGPQFIFQYYREEENGRGNFPPRFSGLQFPNYSSELNVNALELDDSALYLCASSFSRGQKTFSNQPQHFGDGTRLSIL.

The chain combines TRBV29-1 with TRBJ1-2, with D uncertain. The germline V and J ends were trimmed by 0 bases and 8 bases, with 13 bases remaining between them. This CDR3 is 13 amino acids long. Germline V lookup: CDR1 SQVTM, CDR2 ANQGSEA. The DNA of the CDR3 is TGCAGCGTTGAAGATCCTGCCAGCGGGGGCTACACCTTC. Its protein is CSVEDPASGGYTF.

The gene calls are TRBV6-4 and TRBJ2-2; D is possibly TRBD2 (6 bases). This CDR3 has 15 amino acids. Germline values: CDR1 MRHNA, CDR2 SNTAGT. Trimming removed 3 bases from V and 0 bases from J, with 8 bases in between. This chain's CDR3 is CASSEEGTNTGELFF. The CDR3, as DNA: TGTGCCAGCAGTGAGGAGGGTACGAACACCGGGGAGCTGTTTTTT.